Included here is one T cell receptor (beta chain) sequence, with context. The antigen it recognizes is unknown. No much larger clonotype is one base removed from it; base qualities were not supplied. This entry belongs to a study of blood T cell repertoires in COVID-19 (TCRdb year 2020). For the study in its entirety: Samples covering the acute and convalescent phases of COVID-19 were provided by collaborators in the United States, Italy and Spain. The repertoires were made available in a free public database intended to serve as a resource for research on the immune response to SARS-CoV-2. Where available, HLA class I and class II types were obtained from metadata supplied by the sample provider rather than from assay-based typing. The sample metadata nearly always contained a de-identified subject ID, COVID-19 status, age in years and sex. Samples came from the ongoing ImmuneRACE study (first 160 participants) plus 1,254 subjects from 6 global collaborators. The prospective study material was composed of cDNA or gDNA derived from T cells, B-cell-depleted T cells, or PBMCs. Subjects who had been exposed to COVID-19, were actively infected with it, or had recovered from it provided the deeply sampled blood TCRbeta repertoires that made up the dataset.

The collaborating institutions used their own protocols to collect whole blood in K2EDTA tubes. Collaborator samples were shipped for TCRbeta analysis as frozen whole blood, isolated PBMCs, or DNA extracted from either sample type. What the study reported, not specific to this receptor: How much clinical and demographic metadata was included differed by source and by participant, and the metadata was provided uncurated.

The immunoSEQ Assay, a bias-controlled multiplex PCR, was used to amplify TCRbeta CDR3 regions from genomic DNA. In the paper's pipeline: Within the assay, amplification of reference gene primers was used to estimate how many nucleated cells each sample contained. To quantify the absolute abundance of each unique TCRbeta CDR3 rearrangement, sequence reads were collapsed and filtered. Productive Simpson clonality was computed per sample as the square root of Simpson's diversity index over productive rearrangements. TCRdb obtained this table from immuneACCESS and retained in-frame rearrangements with V and J assigned. These tables miss some clones; where compared with another copy, unresolved V genes account for less than half of the shortfall, and the remainder is unexplained. The DNA was the basis for D and trimming; V, J and clone size are from that table. Across this sample there are 140,000 to 150,000 clones, with around 90% seen only once. The ten top clones hold approximately 1.5% of the sample.

Reading from cysteine to phenylalanine, the CDR3 counts 17 amino acids. The only DNA kept is the CDR3, 51 bases in frame from the first base. V is cut back by 0 bases and J by 3 bases, with 3 bases in the junction unmatched. The germline V gene gives CDR1 as MRHNA and CDR2 as SNTAGT. Sequenced input: peripheral blood. The rearrangement combines TRBV6-4 with TRBJ2-1; the central 12 bases match TRBD2. The sequence was collected from a woman aged 45-60 years with acute or convalescent COVID-19. The DNA is TGTGCCAGCAGTGACTCCCGACTAGCGGGGGACTACAATGAGCAGTTCTTC. Translated, this is CASSDSRLAGDYNEQFF.